This T cell receptor (beta chain) came from a study of blood T cell repertoires in COVID-19. Trimming removed 3 bases at V and 1 base at J, with 11 bases between. The CDR3 spans 15 residues. From germline, CDR1 is KGHDR and CDR2 SFDVKD. Per the original data handling: Reference gene primer amplification yielded estimated nucleated cell counts. The data were produced by immunoSEQ multiplex PCR, yet TCRdb's version contains in-frame clones alone and is incomplete. D and trimming come from the DNA, and the V and J calls and clone size come from that table. The sample includes 20,000 to 25,000 clones, more than 75% of them seen just once.

The clonotype comes from a woman over 75 with acute or convalescent COVID-19. This chain connects TRBV24-1 to TRBJ1-1; a weak D match, TRBD1 (6 bases). Sequencing used peripheral blood. The CDR3 DNA follows: TGTGCCACCAGTGATGAAGGACAGAGGAACACTGAAGCTTTCTTT. Translating gives CATSDEGQRNTEAFF.